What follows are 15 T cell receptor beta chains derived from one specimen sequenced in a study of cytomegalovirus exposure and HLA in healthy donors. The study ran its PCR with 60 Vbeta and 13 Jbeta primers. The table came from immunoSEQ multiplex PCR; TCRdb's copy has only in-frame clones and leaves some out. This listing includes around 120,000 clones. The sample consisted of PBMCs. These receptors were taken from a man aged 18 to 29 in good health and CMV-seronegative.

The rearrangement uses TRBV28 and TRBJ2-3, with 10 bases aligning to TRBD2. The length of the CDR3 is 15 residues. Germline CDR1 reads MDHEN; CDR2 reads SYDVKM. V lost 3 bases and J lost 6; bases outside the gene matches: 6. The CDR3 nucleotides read TGTGCCAGCAGTTTTCCAGCGGGAGGGCCGGATACGCAGTATTTT. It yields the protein CASSFPAGGPDTQYF. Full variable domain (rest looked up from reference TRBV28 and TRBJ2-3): DVKVTQSSRYLVKRTGEKVFLECVQDMDHENMFWYRQDPGLGLRLIYFSYDVKMKEKGDIPEGYSVSREKKERFSLILESASTNQTSMYLCASSFPAGGPDTQYFGPGTRLTVL.

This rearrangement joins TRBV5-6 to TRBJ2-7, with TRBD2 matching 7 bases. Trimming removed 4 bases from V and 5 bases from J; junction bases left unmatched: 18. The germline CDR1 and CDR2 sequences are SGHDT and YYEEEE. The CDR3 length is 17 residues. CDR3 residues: CASSPTSSSGYVHEQYF. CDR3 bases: TGTGCCAGCAGCCCGACTAGCTCCTCGGGTTATGTACACGAGCAGTACTTC.

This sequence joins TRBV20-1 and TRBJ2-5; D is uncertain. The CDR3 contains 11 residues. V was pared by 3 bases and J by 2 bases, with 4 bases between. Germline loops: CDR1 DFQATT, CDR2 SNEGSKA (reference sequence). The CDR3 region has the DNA TGCAGTGCTAGCCCGCAAGAGACCCAGTACTTC. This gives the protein CSASPQETQYF.

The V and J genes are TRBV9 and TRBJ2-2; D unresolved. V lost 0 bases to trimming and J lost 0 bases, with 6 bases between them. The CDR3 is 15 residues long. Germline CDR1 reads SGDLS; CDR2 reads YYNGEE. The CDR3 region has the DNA TGTGCCAGCAGCGTAGATGCTACGAACACCGGGGAGCTGTTTTTT. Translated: CASSVDATNTGELFF. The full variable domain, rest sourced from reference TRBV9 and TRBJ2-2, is DSGVTQTPKHLITATGQRVTLRCSPRSGDLSVYWYQQSLDQGLQFLIQYYNGEERAKGNILERFSAQQFPDLHSELNLSSLELGDSALYFCASSVDATNTGELFFGEGSRLTVL.

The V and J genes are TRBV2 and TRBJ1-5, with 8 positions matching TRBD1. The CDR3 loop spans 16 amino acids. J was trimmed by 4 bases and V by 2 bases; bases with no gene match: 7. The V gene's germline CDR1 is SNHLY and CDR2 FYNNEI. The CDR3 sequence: CASSERDRGWNQPQHF. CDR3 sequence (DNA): TGTGCCAGCAGTGAACGAGACAGGGGTTGGAATCAGCCCCAGCATTTT.

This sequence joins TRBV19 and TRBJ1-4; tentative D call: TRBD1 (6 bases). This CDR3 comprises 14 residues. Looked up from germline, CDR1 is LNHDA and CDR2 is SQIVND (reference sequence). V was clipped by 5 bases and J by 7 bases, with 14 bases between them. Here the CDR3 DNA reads TGTGCCAGTAGTCCACAGGGTACGGGTGAAAAACTGTTTTTT. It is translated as CASSPQGTGEKLFF. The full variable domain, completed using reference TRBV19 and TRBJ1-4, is DGGITQSPKYLFRKEGQNVTLSCEQNLNHDAMYWYRQDPGQGLRLIYYSQIVNDFQKGDIAEGYSVSREKKESFPLTVTSAQKNPTAFYLCASSPQGTGEKLFFGSGTQLSVL.

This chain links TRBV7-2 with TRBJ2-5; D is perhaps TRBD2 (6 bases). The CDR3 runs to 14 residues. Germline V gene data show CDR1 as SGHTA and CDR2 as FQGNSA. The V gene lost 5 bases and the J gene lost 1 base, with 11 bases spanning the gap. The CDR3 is CASSPGGAQETQYF. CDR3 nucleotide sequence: TGTGCCAGCAGCCCAGGAGGGGCCCAAGAGACCCAGTACTTC.

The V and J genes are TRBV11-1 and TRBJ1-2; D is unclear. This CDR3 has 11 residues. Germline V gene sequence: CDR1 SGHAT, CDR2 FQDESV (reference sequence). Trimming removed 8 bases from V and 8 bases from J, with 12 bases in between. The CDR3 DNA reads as TGTGCCAGCGGCGACACGTCCGGCTACACCTTC. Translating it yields CASGDTSGYTF. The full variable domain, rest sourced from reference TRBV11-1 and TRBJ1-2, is EAEVAQSPRYKITEKSQAVAFWCDPISGHATLYWYRQILGQGPELLVQFQDESVVDDSQLPKDRFSAERLKGVDSTLKIQPAELGDSAMYLCASGDTSGYTFGSGTRLTVV.

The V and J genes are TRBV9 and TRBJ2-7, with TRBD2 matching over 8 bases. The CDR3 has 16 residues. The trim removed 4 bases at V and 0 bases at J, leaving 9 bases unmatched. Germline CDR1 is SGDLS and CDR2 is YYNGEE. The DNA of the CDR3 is TGTGCCAGCAGCCCCCATGGGACTAGTAACTCCTACGAGCAGTACTTC. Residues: CASSPHGTSNSYEQYF.

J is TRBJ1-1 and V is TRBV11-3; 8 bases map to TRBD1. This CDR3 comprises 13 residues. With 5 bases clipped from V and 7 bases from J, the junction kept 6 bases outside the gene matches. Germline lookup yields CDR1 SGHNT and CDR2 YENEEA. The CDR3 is CASSPRTGLEAFF. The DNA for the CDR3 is TGTGCCAGCAGCCCCCGGACAGGGCTTGAAGCTTTCTTT.

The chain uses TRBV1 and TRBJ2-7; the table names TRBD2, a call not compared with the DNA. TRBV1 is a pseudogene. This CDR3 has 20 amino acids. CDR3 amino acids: CTSSQDMRRGLAALSYEQYF. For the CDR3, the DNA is TGCACCAGCAGCCAAGATATGCGTCGAGGACTAGCGGCCCTCTCCTACGAGCAGTACTTC.

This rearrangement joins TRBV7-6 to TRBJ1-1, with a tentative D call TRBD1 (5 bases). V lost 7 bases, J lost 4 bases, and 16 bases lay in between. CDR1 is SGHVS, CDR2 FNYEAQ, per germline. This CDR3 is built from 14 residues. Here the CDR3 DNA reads TGTGCCAGCACCCCTCAGGGCATGAGCACTGAAGCTTTCTTT. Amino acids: CASTPQGMSTEAFF.

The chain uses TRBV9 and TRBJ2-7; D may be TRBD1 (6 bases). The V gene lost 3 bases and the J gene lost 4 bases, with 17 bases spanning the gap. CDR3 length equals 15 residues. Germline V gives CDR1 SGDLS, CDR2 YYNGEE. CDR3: CASSALPGHQYEQYF. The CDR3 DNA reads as TGTGCCAGCAGCGCCCTCCCGGGACACCAATACGAGCAGTACTTC.

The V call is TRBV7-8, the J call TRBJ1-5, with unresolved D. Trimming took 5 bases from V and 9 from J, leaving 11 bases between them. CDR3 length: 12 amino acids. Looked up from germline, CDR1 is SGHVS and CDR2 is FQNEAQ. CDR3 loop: CASSPQSSPQHF. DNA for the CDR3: TGTGCCAGCAGCCCCCAGTCTTCGCCCCAGCATTTT. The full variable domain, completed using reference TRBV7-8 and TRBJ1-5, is GAGVSQSPRYKVAKRGQDVALRCDPISGHVSLFWYQQALGQGPEFLTYFQNEAQLDKSGLPSDRFFAERPEGSVSTLKIQRTQQEDSAVYLCASSPQSSPQHFGDGTRLSIL.

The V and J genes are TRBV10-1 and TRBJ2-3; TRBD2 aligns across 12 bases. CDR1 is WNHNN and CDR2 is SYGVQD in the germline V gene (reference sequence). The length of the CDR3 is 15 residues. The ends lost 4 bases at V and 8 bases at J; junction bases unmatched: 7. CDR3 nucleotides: TGCGCCAGCAGTGCCGGGACTAGCGGGTTCGGTACGCAGTATTTT. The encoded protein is CASSAGTSGFGTQYF.